The 16 T cell receptor beta chains presented below share a single source sample, sequenced in a study of T cell repertoires in cytomegalovirus infection. Their specific antigens are unknown. TCRdb fed the reads into MiXCR, producing one record per CDR3 protein. The table includes some 700,000 distinct CDR3 sequences, around 32% detected once. Sequencing was performed on cultured PBMCs, taken from culture after CMV antigen stimulation. All receptors come from a human donor in good health (CMV status not recorded). Some clones in this sample may be carry-over from other donors' samples.

The chain has TRBV10-3 and TRBJ2-1, with 14 bases matching TRBD2. Germline V lookup: CDR1 ENHRY, CDR2 SYGVKD. The CDR3 is made up of 17 amino acids. After removal of 6 bases from V and 4 bases from J, the junction contained 8 bases not matched to a gene. CDR3 coding DNA: TGTGCCATCAGAGAGACTAGCGGGGGGGGGGCATACAATGAGCAGTTCTTC. It translates to CAIRETSGGGAYNEQFF.

The chain recombines TRBV30 with TRBJ1-1; 10 bases line up with TRBD1. After removal of 4 bases from V and 5 bases from J, the junction contained 7 bases not matched to a gene. Germline V gene lookup returns CDR1 GTSNPN and CDR2 SVGIG (reference sequence). The CDR3 has 14 amino acids. The CDR3 region has the DNA TGTGCCTGGACCGCGGGACAGGGGTTGACTGAAGCTTTCTTT. This encodes CAWTAGQGLTEAFF. Filled out from reference TRBV30 and TRBJ1-1, the complete variable domain reads SQTIHQWPATLVQPVGSPLSLECTVEGTSNPNLYWYRQAAGRGLQLLFYSVGIGQISSEVPQNLSASRPQDRQFILSSKKLLLSDSGFYLCAWTAGQGLTEAFFGQGTRLTVV.

This clonotype was observed a few times. This chain joins TRBV7-2 and TRBJ2-5, with TRBD1 matching 7 bases. The CDR3 is 14 amino acids. Trimming cost V 5 bases and J 1 base; bases outside gene matches: 4. Germline-derived CDR1 and CDR2 are SGHTA and FQGNSA. The CDR3: CASSPGQVQETQYF. CDR3 sequence (DNA): TGTGCCAGCAGCCCCGGACAGGTCCAAGAGACCCAGTACTTC.

The CDR3 coding sequence is TGTGCCAGCAGCTGGGACCAGAACACTGAAGCTTTCTTT. Protein product: CASSWDQNTEAFF. The chain recombines TRBV7-9 with TRBJ1-1, with a possible D match to TRBD1 (5 bases). The CDR3 has 13 amino acids. V was shortened by 4 bases and J by 1 base, with 7 bases between the two germline ends. Germline V gene data show CDR1 as SEHNR and CDR2 as FQNEAQ (reference sequence).

The V gene is TRBV10-3, the J gene TRBJ1-2, with D perhaps matching TRBD1 (6 bases). CDR3 length equals 15 residues. Germline CDR1 is ENHRY and CDR2 is SYGVKD. With 0 bases removed from V and 7 bases from J, the gap between germline ends came to 15 bases. This CDR3 reads CAISESNDRSFGYTF. The DNA for the CDR3 is TGTGCCATCAGTGAGTCCAATGACAGGTCCTTTGGCTACACCTTC.

This clonotype was observed at least ten times. The chain links TRBV12-3 or TRBV12-4 to TRBJ1-5; D uncertain. The CDR3 runs to 14 residues. Trimming left V 6 bases short and J 0 bases short, with 9 bases between. The CDR3 loop is CASSRDRSNQPQHF. For the CDR3, the DNA is TGTGCCAGCAGCCGAGACCGTAGCAATCAGCCCCAGCATTTT.

V gene TRBV6-2 or TRBV6-3 combines with J gene TRBJ2-7; 11 nucleotides match TRBD2. CDR3 length: 16 amino acids. The germline CDR1 and CDR2 sequences are MNHEY and SVGEGT. Germline trimming cut 6 bases from V and 4 bases from J; bases unmatched to any gene: 11. CDR3 protein: CASSRLAGLPPYEQYF. As DNA, the CDR3 is TGTGCCAGCAGCAGACTAGCGGGACTCCCGCCTTACGAGCAGTACTTC.

The chain couples TRBV4-1 to TRBJ2-5; the D gene could be TRBD1 or TRBD2 (5 bases each). The CDR3 covers 15 residues. Trimming pared 0 bases from V and 9 bases from J, leaving 17 bases between. Germline V gene sequence: CDR1 MGHRA, CDR2 YSYEKL. DNA of the CDR3: TGCGCCAGCAGCCAAGATACGGACATCGGGCGGGCCCAGTACTTC. It is translated as CASSQDTDIGRAQYF.

The genes are TRBV6-5 and TRBJ2-5, with a possible D match to TRBD1 (5 bases). Per germline, CDR1 MNHEY and CDR2 SVGAGI. Deletions cut 0 bases from V and 1 base from J, with 9 bases between. The CDR3 consists of 15 residues. CDR3 DNA: TGTGCCAGCAGTTACTCGGCAGGGATCCAAGAGACCCAGTACTTC. Amino acids: CASSYSAGIQETQYF.

The J gene is TRBJ1-1, the V gene TRBV5-1, with TRBD1 matching over 7 bases. The ends lost 3 bases at V and 4 bases at J; junction bases unmatched: 12. Germline V CDR1 and CDR2: SGHRS, YFSETQ. There are 16 residues in the CDR3. The CDR3 sequence is CASSSIYQGGSTEAFF. The CDR3 bases are TGCGCCAGCAGCTCGATATACCAGGGGGGGAGCACTGAAGCTTTCTTT.

The V gene is TRBV19, the J gene TRBJ1-1; D ambiguous. This CDR3 region has 15 residues. Germline V gene data show CDR1 as LNHDA and CDR2 as SQIVND (reference sequence). CDR3 region: CASTPDDGMNTEAFF. Written as DNA, the CDR3 is TGTGCTTCAACCCCGGACGATGGCATGAACACTGAAGCTTTCTTT.

This chain connects TRBV6-8 to TRBJ2-5, with a tentative D call TRBD2 (6 bases). CDR1 is MNHGY and CDR2 is SAAAGT in the germline V gene. The CDR3 extends over 15 amino acids. With 4 bases removed from V and 5 bases from J, the gap between germline ends came to 17 bases. In DNA form, the CDR3 reads TGTGCCAGCAGTTTCCTCCGGGAGTACTGGGAGACCCAGTACTTC. Protein product: CASSFLREYWETQYF.

In its sample, this clonotype was seen a few times. The J gene is TRBJ2-1, the V gene TRBV7-8; tentatively, D is TRBD2 (5 bases). The CDR3 sequence is 15 residues long. The ends were cut back, 5 bases at V and 4 bases at J, with 15 bases in the middle. CDR1 SGHVS and CDR2 FQNEAQ come from the germline V gene. CDR3 protein: CASSLRRVGYNEQFF. Here the CDR3 DNA reads TGTGCCAGCAGCCTCAGGCGGGTAGGGTACAATGAGCAGTTCTTC.

The rearrangement links TRBV2 to TRBJ2-3; no clear D gene. Trimming removed 1 base at V and 2 bases at J, with 7 bases between. Germline-derived CDR1 and CDR2 are SNHLY and FYNNEI. The CDR3 is made up of 14 amino acids. CDR3: CASSEGQNTDTQYF. For the CDR3, the DNA is TGTGCCAGCAGTGAAGGGCAGAACACAGATACGCAGTATTTT.

This clonotype was detected a few times. The CDR3 here is CASSFHNRVNTGELFF. The CDR3 DNA is TGTGCCAGCAGCTTCCATAACCGAGTAAACACCGGGGAGCTGTTTTTT. V usage is TRBV7-2 and J usage is TRBJ2-2; D unclear. V shed 3 bases and J shed 2 bases, with 13 bases lying between them. The CDR3 is 16 amino acids. Germline-derived CDR1 and CDR2 are SGHTA and FQGNSA.

CDR3 coding DNA: TGTGCCAGCAGCTTAGTTATGGCCGGGGAGCTGTTTTTT. Its translation is CASSLVMAGELFF. The gene calls are TRBV11-2 and TRBJ2-2; D is ambiguous. The CDR3 spans 13 residues. V was clipped by 1 base and J by 6 bases, with 6 bases between them. Looked up from germline, CDR1 is SGHAT and CDR2 is FQNNGV.